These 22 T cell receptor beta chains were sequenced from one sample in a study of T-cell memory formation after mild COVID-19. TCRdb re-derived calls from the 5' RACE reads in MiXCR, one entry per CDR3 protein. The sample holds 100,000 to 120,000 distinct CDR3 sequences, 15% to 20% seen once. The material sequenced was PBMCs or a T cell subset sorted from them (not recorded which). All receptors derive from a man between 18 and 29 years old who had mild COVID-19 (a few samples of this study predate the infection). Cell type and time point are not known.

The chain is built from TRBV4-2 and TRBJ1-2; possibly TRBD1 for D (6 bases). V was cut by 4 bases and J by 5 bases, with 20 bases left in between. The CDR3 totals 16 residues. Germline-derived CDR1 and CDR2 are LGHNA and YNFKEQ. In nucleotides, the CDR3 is TGTGCCAGCAGCCGGGACCGCGGGGGCGGAAAGTATGGCTACACCTTC. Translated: CASSRDRGGGKYGYTF.

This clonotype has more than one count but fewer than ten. The CDR3, as DNA: TGTGCCAGCAGCTTATTAGCGGGGGTCTACAATGAGCAGTTCTTC. Its protein is CASSLLAGVYNEQFF. The V and J genes are TRBV11-2 and TRBJ2-1; TRBD2 aligns across 9 bases. This CDR3 spans 15 amino acids. Germline lookup yields CDR1 SGHAT and CDR2 FQNNGV. V was pared by 2 bases and J by 3 bases, with 2 bases of the junction left unmatched.

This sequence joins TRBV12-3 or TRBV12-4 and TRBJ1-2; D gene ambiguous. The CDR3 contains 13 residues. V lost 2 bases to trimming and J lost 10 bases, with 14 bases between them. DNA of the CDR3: TGTGCCAGCAGTTTAATAAAAGAGGGCTCCTACACCTTC. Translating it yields CASSLIKEGSYTF.

The CDR3 sequence is CASSQYPPTFSSGNTIYF. In nucleotides, the CDR3 is TGTGCCAGCAGCCAATACCCGCCGACTTTCAGCTCTGGAAACACCATATATTTT. The chain links TRBV3-1 to TRBJ1-3, with D uncertain. The CDR3 consists of 18 residues. The germline V gene encodes CDR1 LGHDT and CDR2 YNNKEL (reference sequence). Trimming shortened V by 2 bases and J by 0 bases, and 17 bases separated the two germline ends. Combining the CDR3 with reference TRBV3-1 and TRBJ1-3 gives the whole variable domain DTAVSQTPKYLVTQMGNDKSIKCEQNLGHDTMYWYKQDSKKFLKIMFSYNNKELIINETVPNRFSPKSPDKAHLNLHINSLELGDSAVYFCASSQYPPTFSSGNTIYFGEGSWLTVV.

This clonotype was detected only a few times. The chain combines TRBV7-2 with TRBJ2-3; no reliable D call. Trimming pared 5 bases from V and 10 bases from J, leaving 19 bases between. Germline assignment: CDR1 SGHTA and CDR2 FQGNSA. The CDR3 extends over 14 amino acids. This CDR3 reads CASSPPLLVSPQYF. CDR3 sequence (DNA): TGTGCCAGCAGCCCGCCCTTATTAGTTTCCCCGCAGTATTTT.

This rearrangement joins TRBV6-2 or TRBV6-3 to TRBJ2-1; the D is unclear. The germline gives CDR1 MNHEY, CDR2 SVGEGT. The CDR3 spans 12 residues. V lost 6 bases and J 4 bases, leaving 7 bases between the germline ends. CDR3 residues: CASSSRYNEQFF. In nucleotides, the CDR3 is TGTGCCAGCAGCTCCAGATACAATGAGCAGTTCTTC.

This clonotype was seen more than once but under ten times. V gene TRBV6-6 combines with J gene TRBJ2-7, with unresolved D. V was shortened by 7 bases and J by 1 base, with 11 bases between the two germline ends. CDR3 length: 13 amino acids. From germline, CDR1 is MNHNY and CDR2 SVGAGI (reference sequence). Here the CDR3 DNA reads TGTGCCAGCACCCCACTCGGGTCCTACGAGCAGTACTTC. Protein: CASTPLGSYEQYF.

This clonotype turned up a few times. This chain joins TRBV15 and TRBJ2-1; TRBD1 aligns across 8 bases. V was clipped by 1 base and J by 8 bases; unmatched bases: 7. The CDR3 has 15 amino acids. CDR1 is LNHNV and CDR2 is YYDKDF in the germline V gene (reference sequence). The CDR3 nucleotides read TGTGCCACCAGCAGAGGCGGGACAGGCTCGGATGAGCAGTTCTTC. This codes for CATSRGGTGSDEQFF.

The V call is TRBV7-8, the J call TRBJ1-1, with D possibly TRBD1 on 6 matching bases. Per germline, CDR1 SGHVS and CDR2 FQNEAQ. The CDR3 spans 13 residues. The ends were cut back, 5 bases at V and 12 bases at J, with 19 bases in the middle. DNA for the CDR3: TGTGCCAGCAGCCCCGACCCGCAGGGGAGATCTTTCTTT. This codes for CASSPDPQGRSFF.

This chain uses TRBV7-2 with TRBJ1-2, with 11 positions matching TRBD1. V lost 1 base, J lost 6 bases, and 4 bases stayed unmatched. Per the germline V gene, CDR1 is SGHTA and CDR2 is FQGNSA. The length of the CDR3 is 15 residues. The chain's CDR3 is CASSLVWTGGDGYTF. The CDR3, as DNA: TGTGCCAGCAGCTTAGTTTGGACAGGGGGCGATGGCTACACCTTC.

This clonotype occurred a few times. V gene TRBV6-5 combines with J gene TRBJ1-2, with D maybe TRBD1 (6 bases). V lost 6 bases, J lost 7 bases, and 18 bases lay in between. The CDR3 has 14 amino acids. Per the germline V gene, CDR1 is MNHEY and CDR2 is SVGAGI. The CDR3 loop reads CASRPDQGRGGYTF. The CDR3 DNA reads TGTGCCAGCAGACCGGATCAGGGGAGGGGTGGCTACACCTTC.

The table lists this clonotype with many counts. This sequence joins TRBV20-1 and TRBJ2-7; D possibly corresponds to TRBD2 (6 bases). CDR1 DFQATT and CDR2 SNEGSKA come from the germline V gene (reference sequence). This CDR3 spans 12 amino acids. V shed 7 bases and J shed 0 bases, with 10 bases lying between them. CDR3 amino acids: CSGRESSYEQYV. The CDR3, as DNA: TGCAGTGGACGGGAGAGCTCCTACGAGCAGTACGTC.

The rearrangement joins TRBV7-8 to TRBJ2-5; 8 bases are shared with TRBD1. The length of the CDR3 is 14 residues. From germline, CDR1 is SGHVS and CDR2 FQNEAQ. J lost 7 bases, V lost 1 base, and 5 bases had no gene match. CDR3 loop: CASSLGQGSGTQYF. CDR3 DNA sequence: TGTGCCAGCAGCTTAGGACAGGGGTCAGGGACCCAGTACTTC.

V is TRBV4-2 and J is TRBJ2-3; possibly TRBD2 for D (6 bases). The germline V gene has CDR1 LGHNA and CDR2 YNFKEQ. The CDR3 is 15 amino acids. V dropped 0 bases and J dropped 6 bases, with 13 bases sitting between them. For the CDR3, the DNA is TGTGCCAGCAGCCAAGATCGGAGGGCCGAGGATACGCAGTATTTT. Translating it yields CASSQDRRAEDTQYF.

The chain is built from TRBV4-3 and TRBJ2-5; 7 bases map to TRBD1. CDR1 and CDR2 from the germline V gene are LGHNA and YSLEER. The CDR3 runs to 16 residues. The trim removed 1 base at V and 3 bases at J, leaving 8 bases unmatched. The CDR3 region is CASSQGDRVYEETQYF. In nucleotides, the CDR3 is TGCGCCAGCAGCCAAGGTGACAGGGTTTACGAAGAGACCCAGTACTTC.

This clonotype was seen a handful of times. The DNA of the CDR3 is TGCGCCAGCAGCCAACAGTTAGGGAACACAGATACGCAGTATTTT. Residues: CASSQQLGNTDTQYF. V gene TRBV4-3 combines with J gene TRBJ2-3; D is unresolved. V was shortened by 2 bases and J by 2 bases, with 11 bases between the two germline ends. The CDR3 is 15 amino acids. Germline values: CDR1 LGHNA, CDR2 YSLEER.

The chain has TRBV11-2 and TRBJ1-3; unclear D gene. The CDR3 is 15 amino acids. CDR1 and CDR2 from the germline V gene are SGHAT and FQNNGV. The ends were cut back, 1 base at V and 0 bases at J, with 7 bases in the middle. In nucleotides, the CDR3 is TGTGCCAGCAGCTTAGGACTGAACTCTGGAAACACCATATATTTT. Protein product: CASSLGLNSGNTIYF.

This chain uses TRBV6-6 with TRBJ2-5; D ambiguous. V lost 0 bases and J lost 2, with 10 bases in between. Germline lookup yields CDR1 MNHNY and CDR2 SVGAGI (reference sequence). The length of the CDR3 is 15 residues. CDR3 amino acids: CASSYSGGGQETQYF. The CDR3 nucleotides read TGTGCCAGCAGTTACTCGGGCGGTGGTCAAGAGACCCAGTACTTC.

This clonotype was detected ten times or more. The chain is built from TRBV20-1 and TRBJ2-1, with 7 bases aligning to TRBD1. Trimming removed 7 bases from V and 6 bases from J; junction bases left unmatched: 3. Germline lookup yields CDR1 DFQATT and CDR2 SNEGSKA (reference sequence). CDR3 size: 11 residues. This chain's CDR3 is CSVRGPNEQFF. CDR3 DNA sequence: TGCAGTGTTAGGGGGCCCAATGAGCAGTTCTTC.

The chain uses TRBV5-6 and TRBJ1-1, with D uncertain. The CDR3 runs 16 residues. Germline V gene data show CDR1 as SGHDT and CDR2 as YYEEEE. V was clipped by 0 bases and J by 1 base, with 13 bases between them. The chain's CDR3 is CASSLGRTSGNTEAFF. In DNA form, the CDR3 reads TGTGCCAGCAGCTTGGGAAGGACCTCCGGGAACACTGAAGCTTTCTTT. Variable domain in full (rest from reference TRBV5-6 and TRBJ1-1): DAGVTQSPTHLIKTRGQQVTLRCSPKSGHDTVSWYQQALGQGPQFIFQYYEEEERQRGNFPDRFSGHQFPNYSSELNVNALLLGDSALYLCASSLGRTSGNTEAFFGQGTRLTVV.

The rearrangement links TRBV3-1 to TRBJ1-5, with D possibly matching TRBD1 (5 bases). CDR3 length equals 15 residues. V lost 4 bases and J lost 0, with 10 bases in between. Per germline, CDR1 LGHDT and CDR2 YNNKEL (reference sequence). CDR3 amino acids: CASSLGTGSNQPQHF. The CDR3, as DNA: TGTGCCAGCAGCCTAGGGACGGGTAGCAATCAGCCCCAGCATTTT.

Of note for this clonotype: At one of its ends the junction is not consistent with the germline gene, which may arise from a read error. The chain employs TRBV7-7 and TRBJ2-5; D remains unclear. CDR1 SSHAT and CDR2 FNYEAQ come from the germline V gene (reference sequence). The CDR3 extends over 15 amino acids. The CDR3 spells CASSLDPDVAETQYF. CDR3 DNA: TGTGCTAGCAGCTTAGACCCGGACGTAGCAGAGACCCAGTACTTC.